Sequencing of this TCR beta chain was carried out in a study of CD8 T cells in ankylosing spondylitis. This CDR3 contains 12 residues. V lost 6 bases to trimming and J lost 5 bases, with 13 bases between them. Germline loops: CDR1 DFQATT, CDR2 SNEGSKA (reference sequence). A quantitative 5'-RACE method, one with molecular barcodes, was used to make TCR beta libraries. A single record per CDR3 protein comes from TCRdb applying MiXCR to the 5' RACE reads. The sample lists approximately 240,000 distinct CDR3 sequences; approximately 10% were seen once. This clonotype was observed a few times. The antigen is unknown. Study conclusions and caveats: Prior work had noted some motif variants in reactive arthritis blood and synovial fluid. Matched synovial fluid from ankylosing spondylitis patients was reported to be enriched for disease-linked clones.

The sequenced material came from blood, either unsorted or a sorted T cell fraction (not recorded which). The V call is TRBV20-1, the J call TRBJ2-5; D gene uncertain. The receptor was derived from a male donor with ankylosing spondylitis or in good health (not recorded which). CDR3 in amino acids: CSARVSGETQYF. The CDR3 nucleotides are TGCAGTGCCCGAGTCTCCGGGGAGACCCAGTACTTC.